The 8 T cell receptor beta chains in this list originate from one sample, sequenced in a study of regulatory T cells in long-lasting Graves disease. Construction of TCR beta libraries relied on iRepertoire HTBI primers and on Arm-PCR targeting CDR3 regions. TCRdb fed the multiplex PCR reads into MiXCR, producing one record per CDR3 protein. The table shows roughly 430,000 distinct CDR3 sequences, with 21% occurring only once. Regarding time point: persistent/refractory GD, antithyroid drugs over 5 years with positive TRAb. From RNA extracted from PBMCs, the TCR library was made. Sequenced here: peripheral blood mononuclear cells (PBMCs), sampled when the disease was refractory, from a patient treated with antithyroid drugs. The origin of the receptors is a female donor with Graves disease.

Points on this clonotype: The junction does not match germline at one end; this may be a read error. The chain couples TRBV18 to TRBJ1-5; possible D gene TRBD1, 6 bases. This CDR3 spans 14 amino acids. CDR1 KGHSH and CDR2 LQKENI come from the germline V gene. The CDR3 coding sequence is TGTGGCAGCTCACCGGACAGCTCCAATCAGCCCCAGCATTTT. Its translation: CGSSPDSSNQPQHF. Complete variable domain (other parts from reference TRBV18 and TRBJ1-5): NAGVMQNPRHLVRRRGQEARLRCSPMKGHSHVYWYRQLPEEGLKFMVYLQKENIIDESGMPKERFSAEFPKEGPSILRIQQVVRGDSAAYFCGSSPDSSNQPQHFGDGTRLSIL.

CDR3: CASSREGTSGRAVQYF. In nucleotides, the CDR3 is TGTGCCAGCAGCCGAGAGGGGACTAGCGGGAGGGCCGTGCAGTACTTC. The V and J genes are TRBV3-1 and TRBJ2-7; 16 bases match TRBD2. Per the germline V gene, CDR1 is LGHDT and CDR2 is YNNKEL (reference sequence). This CDR3 is built from 16 residues. V shed 4 bases, J shed 9 bases, and the junction held 9 bases outside the gene matches.

This clonotype was detected a few times. The chain uses TRBV7-9 and TRBJ1-2; 7 bases match TRBD1. The CDR3 consists of 14 residues. CDR1 is SEHNR and CDR2 is FQNEAQ in the germline V gene (reference sequence). V lost 5 bases, J lost 6 bases, and 9 bases stayed unmatched. The CDR3 loop is CASSEQGTGDGYTF. The CDR3 DNA follows: TGTGCCAGCAGCGAACAGGGGACGGGCGATGGCTACACCTTC.

This clonotype was observed a handful of times. The chain couples TRBV5-8 to TRBJ2-7; possible D gene TRBD1, 5 bases. This CDR3 spans 15 amino acids. Germline V lookup: CDR1 SGHTS, CDR2 YDEGEE. The V end lost 4 bases, the J end lost 7 bases, and 21 bases lay between the germline ends. CDR3 bases: TGTGCCAGCAGCCGAACTTTGGCAGGGTTCTATGAGCAGTACTTC. This codes for CASSRTLAGFYEQYF.

This clonotype has ten or more counts. The genes are TRBV28 and TRBJ1-1; D is undetermined. Deletions cut 7 bases from V and 5 bases from J, with 8 bases between. The CDR3 has 11 residues. Germline V lookup: CDR1 MDHEN, CDR2 SYDVKM. This CDR3 reads CASTGSTEAFF. The DNA of the CDR3 is TGTGCCAGCACTGGGAGTACTGAAGCTTTCTTT. Complete variable domain (other parts from reference TRBV28 and TRBJ1-1): DVKVTQSSRYLVKRTGEKVFLECVQDMDHENMFWYRQDPGLGLRLIYFSYDVKMKEKGDIPEGYSVSREKKERFSLILESASTNQTSMYLCASTGSTEAFFGQGTRLTVV.

The V gene is TRBV6-4, the J gene TRBJ2-2; 7 bases match TRBD2. With 8 bases clipped from V and 5 bases from J, the junction kept 14 bases outside the gene matches. The CDR3 extends over 16 amino acids. In germline, CDR1 is MRHNA, CDR2 SNTAGT. The DNA for the CDR3 is TGTGCCAGCTGGGATAGCGGGCGGGGAGGGACCGGGGAGCTGTTTTTT. This translates into CASWDSGRGGTGELFF.

This clonotype has at least ten counts. The V call is TRBV20-1, the J call TRBJ2-7; TRBD2 matches 11 bases. The CDR3 runs to 13 residues. The germline CDR1 and CDR2 sequences are DFQATT and SNEGSKA (reference sequence). V was pared by 7 bases and J by 4 bases, with 6 bases of the junction left unmatched. For the CDR3, the DNA is TGCAGTGGGCTAGCGGGAGGAGGGTACGAGCAGTACTTC. Its translation is CSGLAGGGYEQYF.

The chain has TRBV5-4 and TRBJ1-2; maybe TRBD1 (6 bases). V was pared by 0 bases and J by 2 bases, with 8 bases between. CDR1 and CDR2 from the germline V gene are SGHNT and YYREEE (reference sequence). CDR3 length: 14 amino acids. The CDR3: CASSLGQENYGYTF. The CDR3, as DNA: TGTGCCAGCAGCTTGGGACAGGAGAACTATGGCTACACCTTC.